The sequence of this T cell receptor beta chain was determined in a study of T cell clonotyping in hematopoietic cell transplantation. The time point is: recipient sample about 28 days before transplant, after cytoreduction. Data came from immunoSEQ multiplex PCR; TCRdb stores just in-frame clones and leaves some out. The sample includes tens of thousands of clones, about 79% of them seen just once. Germline lookup yields CDR1 SGHNT and CDR2 YYREEE (reference sequence). Trimming took off 4 bases at V and 5 bases at J, with 15 bases between the two ends. The CDR3 is made up of 14 amino acids. This clone showed up just a few times.

Sequences were derived from peripheral blood mononuclear cells, sampled before stem cell transplant. This clonotype originated in a woman aged 60 to 75 with acute myeloid leukemia. Some clones in this sample may be carry-over from other donors' samples. The J gene is TRBJ1-2, the V gene TRBV5-4; the D gene is possibly TRBD1 (6 bases). The CDR3 coding sequence is TGTGCCAGCAGCAGGGGGGAGACAGGTTATGGCTACACCTTC. It yields the protein CASSRGETGYGYTF.